The 7 T cell receptor beta chains below come from one sample, sequenced in a study of OX40 agonist ivuxolimab in advanced cancers. TCRdb's copy holds only in-frame clones and misses some; the assay was immunoSEQ multiplex PCR. The table lists 50,000 to 70,000 clones, approximately 91% of them singletons, with 3.5% to 4% in the top ten. Source: CD4+ or CD8+ T cells sorted from blood, taken in a trial of the OX40 agonist ivuxolimab. The source is an adult with an advanced solid tumor such as melanoma, head and neck, liver or kidney cancer.

The chain combines TRBV7-9 with TRBJ2-2; TRBD2 is a possible D gene (5 bases). The ends were cut back, 5 bases at V and 0 bases at J, with 10 bases in the middle. The germline V gene encodes CDR1 SEHNR and CDR2 FQNEAQ (reference sequence). The CDR3 spans 15 residues. CDR3 bases: TGTGCCAGCAGCCCTCCGGGGTCGAACACCGGGGAGCTGTTTTTT. Encoded protein: CASSPPGSNTGELFF.

As to this clone: One end of the junction does not line up with germline, which may come from a read error. The chain couples TRBV7-9 to TRBJ1-4; 9 positions agree with TRBD1. This CDR3 spans 16 amino acids. The V gene's germline CDR1 is SEHNR and CDR2 FQNEAQ (reference sequence). The CDR3 spells CASSYSGQGQNAKLFF. CDR3 in DNA: TGTGCCAGCAGCTATTCGGGACAGGGCCAAAATGCAAAACTGTTTTTT. The full variable domain, rest sourced from reference TRBV7-9 and TRBJ1-4, is DTGVSQNPRHKITKRGQNVTFRCDPISEHNRLYWYRQTLGQGPEFLTYFQNEAQLEKSRLLSDRFSAERPKGSFSTLEIQRTEQGDSAMYLCASSYSGQGQNAKLFFGSGTQLSVL.

J is TRBJ2-5 and V is TRBV27; TRBD1 might be the D (6 bases). CDR1 and CDR2 from the germline V gene are MNHEY and SMNVEV (reference sequence). The V and J ends lost 6 bases and 3 bases respectively, with 14 bases between them. CDR3 length equals 14 residues. This CDR3 reads CASSPIGGKETQYF. The CDR3 DNA follows: TGTGCCAGCAGCCCTATAGGGGGAAAAGAGACCCAGTACTTC.

This chain connects TRBV11-2 to TRBJ2-5, with D hard to call. Looked up from germline, CDR1 is SGHAT and CDR2 is FQNNGV. There are 13 residues in the CDR3. V was pared by 1 base and J by 3 bases, with 6 bases between. The DNA for the CDR3 is TGTGCCAGCAGCTTAGGTTTCGAAGAGACCCAGTACTTC. This codes for CASSLGFEETQYF.

This chain uses TRBV4-1 with TRBJ1-5; D gene ambiguous. The germline V gene has CDR1 MGHRA and CDR2 YSYEKL. The CDR3 loop spans 14 amino acids. Trimming took 1 base from V and 4 from J, leaving 8 bases between them. DNA for the CDR3: TGCGCCAGCAGCCAAGTAGCCGGGAATCAGCCCCAGCATTTT. Its translation: CASSQVAGNQPQHF.

The chain couples TRBV9 to TRBJ2-1; possible D gene TRBD2, 6 bases. The CDR3 runs 15 residues. Between the trimmed V and J ends, which lost 0 bases and 3 bases, there was a span of 10 bases. CDR1 is SGDLS, CDR2 YYNGEE, per germline. Written as DNA, the CDR3 is TGTGCCAGCAGCGTAGGCGGGGTTTACTACAATGAGCAGTTCTTC. It encodes CASSVGGVYYNEQFF.

The sample holds one count of this clone. The chain recombines TRBV28 with TRBJ2-5; 7 nucleotides align to TRBD1. The V gene's germline CDR1 is MDHEN and CDR2 SYDVKM. The CDR3 is 13 residues long. Trimming took 3 bases from V and 2 from J; bases not matched to a gene: 0. The CDR3 region has the DNA TGTGCCAGCAGTTTCAGGGGGCAAGAGACCCAGTACTTC. Its protein product is CASSFRGQETQYF.